Listed below are T cell receptor beta chains from one sample, sequenced in a study of T cells in narcolepsy. Clones were read by immunoSEQ multiplex PCR, and TCRdb kept only the in-frame ones, dropping some. Here the sample spans 25,000 to 35,000 clones, less than 90% being singletons. Sequences were obtained from memory (CD45RA-) CD4+ T cells from blood. These receptors were taken from a human donor in good health. CDR3s include the opening cysteine and the closing phenylalanine or tryptophan. The D gene is left open where the match is weak. Not all rows give a size; the values are once, few, many and, for expanded clones, a class.

>TRBJ2-1|TRBV5-1|-|-
TGCGCCAGCAGCGTCCTCCAGGTTAGCTCCTACAATGAGCAGTTCTTC
CASSVLQVSSYNEQFF
>TRBJ1-2|TRBV27|-|-
TGTGCCAGCAGTTCTCGGAGCAGGGTTAACTATGGCTACACCTTC
CASSSRSRVNYGYTF
>TRBJ2-5|TRBV28|-|-
TGTGCCAGCAGTTTAGGGGAGACCCAGTACTTC
CASSLGETQYF
>TRBJ1-5|TRBV9|TRBD1|-
TGTGCCAGCAGCGACAGCTGGGCAGGGGGCTTGGGTCAGCCCCAGCATTTT
CASSDSWAGGLGQPQHF
>TRBJ1-2|TRBV30|-|-
TGTGCCTGGAGTTACGGGACGGGCAACTATGGCTACACCTTC
CAWSYGTGNYGYTF
>TRBJ1-2|TRBV29-1|-|-
TGCAGCGTTGAAAAGGGGGTAGGGCTCTATGGCTACACCTTC
CSVEKGVGLYGYTF
>TRBJ2-7|TRBV6-5|TRBD1|-
TGTGCCAGCAGTTTACAGGGGACGAATTCCTACGAGCAGTACTTC
CASSLQGTNSYEQYF
>TRBJ1-1|TRBV9|-|-
TGTGCCAGCAGCGAGGACTCCGGGTCCCCTGAGGGGGCTTTCTTT
CASSEDSGSPEGAFF
>TRBJ2-2|TRBV7-8|-|-
TGTGCCAGCAAAGGTCTGCCAAATCTTATCACCGGGGAGCTGTTTTTT
CASKGLPNLITGELFF
>TRBJ2-2|TRBV10-3|-|-
TGTGCCATCAGTGAGTGGGGGCTAACCGGGGAGCTGTTTTTT
CAISEWGLTGELFF
>TRBJ1-5|TRBV19|-|-
TGTGCCAGTAGTATGATAAGGATGACAGGCAATCAGCCCCAGCATTTT
CASSMIRMTGNQPQHF
>TRBJ2-5|TRBV5-1|-|-
TGCGCCAGCAGCTTAGTCGGGGGCGCAGAGACCCAGTACTTC
CASSLVGGAETQYF
>TRBJ1-1|TRBV6-6|-|-
TGTGCCAGCTGTTTTAAGGGGGAGGTCACTGAAGCTTTCTTT
CASCFKGEVTEAFF
>TRBJ2-2|TRBV6-1|-|-
TGTGCCAGCAGGCGGCAGACGAACACCGGGGAGCTGTTTTTT
CASRRQTNTGELFF
>TRBJ2-7|TRBV5-1|TRBD2|-
TGCGCCAGTCGTCCGGGACTAGCGGGGGGTTCTTACGAGCAGTACTTC
CASRPGLAGGSYEQYF
>TRBJ1-4|TRBV11-3|-|few
TGTGCCAGCAGGGGAATAGGGGGAAGATCAACTAATGAAAAACTGTTTTTT
CASRGIGGRSTNEKLFF
>TRBJ2-7|TRBV11-2|-|-
TGTGCCAGCAGCTTAGATCAATTAATACGACAGAGCTACGAGCAGTACTTC
CASSLDQLIRQSYEQYF
>TRBJ2-5|TRBV18|-|-
TGTGCCAGCTCTTATACTACGGGACAAAAAGAGACCCAGTACTTC
CASSYTTGQKETQYF
>TRBJ1-5|TRBV7-8|TRBD1|-
TGTGCCAGCAGCCAGGACAGGAGATATCAGCCCCAGCATTTT
CASSQDRRYQPQHF
>TRBJ2-6|TRBV5-4|-|-
TGTGCCAGCGAGCATTACGTACCAGACAAAGGCGGGCCAACTCTGACTTTC
CASEHYVPDKGGPTLTF
>TRBJ2-2|TRBV4-2|-|-
TGTGCCAGCAGCTCGCAGGGACAAAACACCGGGGAGCTGTTTTTT
CASSSQGQNTGELFF
>TRBJ2-3|TRBV20-1|-|-
TGCAGTGTGGGGAGCACAGATACGCAGTATTTT
CSVGSTDTQYF
>TRBJ2-1|TRBV2|-|few
TGTGCCAGCAGTGAACGACAGATCGGAGTGCAGTTCTTC
CASSERQIGVQFF
>TRBJ1-5|TRBV7-2|TRBD1|-
TGTGCCAGCAGCTTAGGGGGACAGGGTCGCTATCAGCCCCAGCATTTT
CASSLGGQGRYQPQHF
>TRBJ1-4|TRBV9|-|-
TGTGCCAGCAGCTCCGGGACATTGGGTGAAAAACTGTTTTTT
CASSSGTLGEKLFF
>TRBJ1-2|TRBV19|TRBD1|-
TGTGCCAGTAGTATTCCGGGACAGGGTTTAGGCGGCTACACCTTC
CASSIPGQGLGGYTF
>TRBJ2-2|TRBV14|-|few
TGTGCCAGCAGCCAACTCCTAGGGCGAATCAACACCGGGGAGCTGTTTTTT
CASSQLLGRINTGELFF
>TRBJ2-3|TRBV6-1|-|-
TGTGCCAGCAGAGAACAGGGCAGCAGCACAGATACGCAGTATTTT
CASREQGSSTDTQYF
>TRBJ2-1|TRBV5-8|-|-
TGTGCCAGCAGCTTATACTCCAGCGGGCGCAATGAGCAGTTCTTC
CASSLYSSGRNEQFF
>TRBJ2-2|TRBV5-1|-|-
TGCGCCAGCTGGGGGGACGGGGAGCTGTTTTTT
CASWGDGELFF
>TRBJ1-5|TRBV2|-|-
TGTGCCAGCAGTTCGGAGAAGGGTTTGACTCAGCCCCAGCATTTT
CASSSEKGLTQPQHF
>TRBJ2-3|TRBV7-2|-|-
TGTGCCAGCAGCTTAGCCCGGGACTCCGCAGATACGCAGTATTTT
CASSLARDSADTQYF
>TRBJ1-2|TRBV4-1|-|-
TGCGCCAGCAGCCCGGGACTCCAGCGGGCGGACTATGGCTACACCTTC
CASSPGLQRADYGYTF
>TRBJ1-4|TRBV5-5|-|-
TGTGCCAGCAGCTTGGAAAGGGTGAGAGAAAAACTGTTTTTT
CASSLERVREKLFF
>TRBJ1-1|TRBV27|-|-
TGTGCCAGCAGTTTGAGAGGGGACACCACTGAAGCTTTCTTT
CASSLRGDTTEAFF
>TRBJ1-2|TRBV5-1|-|-
TGCGCCAGCAGCTTGGAGGCGGGAGACTATGGCTACACCTTC
CASSLEAGDYGYTF
>TRBJ2-1|TRBV2|-|-
TGTGCCAGCAGTGAAGTAGGGTACAATGAGCAGTTCTTC
CASSEVGYNEQFF
>TRBJ1-2|TRBV6-5|TRBD1|-
TGTGCCAGCAGTTTACAGGGGGAAGGCTACACCTTC
CASSLQGEGYTF
>TRBJ1-1|TRBV7-9|-|-
TGTGCCAGCAGCTTCCAAGGCCCTCCGGTTACTGAAGCTTTCTTT
CASSFQGPPVTEAFF
>TRBJ2-7|TRBV19|-|-
TGTGCCAGTGCGAAGGGCTTGGGCTACGAGCAGTACTTC
CASAKGLGYEQYF
>TRBJ1-2|TRBV30|TRBD1|-
TGTGCCTGGAGGTGTAAAGCTTGGGACAGGTATAACTATGGCTACACCTTC
CAWRCKAWDRYNYGYTF
>TRBJ1-6|TRBV27|-|-
TGTGCCACCTCTGGCAGCCATAATTCACCCCTCCACTTT
CATSGSHNSPLHF
>TRBJ1-2|TRBV27|TRBD1|-
TGTGCCAGCCGAGGTAGGGGACAGGGGGCGGCGAACTATGGCTACACCTTC
CASRGRGQGAANYGYTF
>TRBJ1-6|TRBV28|-|-
TGTGCCAGCATCTCCCCGGGGGCAGGGACCTCCTATAATTCACCCCTCCACTTT
CASISPGAGTSYNSPLHF
>TRBJ2-2|TRBV7-9|TRBD1|once
TGTGCCAGCAGCAAGGACAGGGCCGGGGAGCTGTTTTTT
CASSKDRAGELFF
>TRBJ2-5|TRBV18|TRBD1|-
TGTGCCAGCTCACCGGGACCGGGACAGGGAGGGCAAGAGACCCAGTACTTC
CASSPGPGQGGQETQYF
>TRBJ2-7|TRBV28|-|-
TGTGCCAGCAGTTTGACGCACGAGCAGTACTTC
CASSLTHEQYF
>TRBJ2-4|TRBV5-4|-|-
TGTGCCAGCAGCTCGAGGGGAACCAAAAACATTCAGTACTTC
CASSSRGTKNIQYF
>TRBJ1-1|TRBV6-5|TRBD1|-
TGTGCCAGCAGCAGGGGGATGAACACTGAAGCTTTCTTT
CASSRGMNTEAFF
>TRBJ1-5|TRBV5-5|TRBD1|-
TGTGCCAGCGCCACAGGGGGCAATCAGCCCCAGCATTTT
CASATGGNQPQHF
>TRBJ1-5|TRBV7-9|-|-
TGTGCCAGCAGCTTAAAGGGGAGCAATCAGCCCCAGCATTTT
CASSLKGSNQPQHF
>TRBJ1-1|TRBV7-2|TRBD1|-
TGTGCCAGCAGCTTCCGGACAGGGAGGGACGCTTTCTTT
CASSFRTGRDAFF
>TRBJ2-7|TRBV28|-|once
TGTGCCAGCAGTTTATTAGGGACCTACGAGCAGTACTTC
CASSLLGTYEQYF